Each of the 27 T cell receptor beta chains below was sequenced from the same sample in a study of blood T cell repertoires in COVID-19. Sequencing was performed with immunoSEQ multiplex PCR; in TCRdb, only in-frame clones are kept and a portion is missing. The data contain a few hundred thousand clones, more than 70% of them seen just once; the ten biggest clones take up more than 0.95%. Sequencing used PBMCs or T cells enriched from blood (not recorded which). Receptors originate from a woman aged 40 to 50 with acute COVID-19.

The chain employs TRBV7-9 and TRBJ1-5, with D possibly matching TRBD1 (6 bases). The CDR3 extends over 17 amino acids. The ends were cut back, 4 bases at V and 0 bases at J, with 16 bases in the middle. The germline CDR1 and CDR2 sequences are SEHNR and FQNEAQ (reference sequence). The CDR3 loop is CASSSGTRLYSNQPQHF. DNA for the CDR3: TGTGCCAGCAGCTCCGGGACAAGGCTTTATAGCAATCAGCCCCAGCATTTT.

The genes are TRBV27 and TRBJ2-7; 7 bases fit TRBD2. V was clipped by 5 bases and J by 3 bases; unmatched bases: 13. Germline V gene sequence: CDR1 MNHEY, CDR2 SMNVEV (reference sequence). The CDR3 sequence is 16 residues long. The CDR3 DNA reads TGTGCCAGCAGTCATTCCCGGGGGGAGGTACTCTACGAGCAGTACTTC. This sequence encodes CASSHSRGEVLYEQYF.

The gene calls are TRBV28 and TRBJ1-1; 7 bases match TRBD1. Germline CDR1 is MDHEN and CDR2 is SYDVKM. The CDR3 contains 12 residues. The V and J ends lost 8 bases and 4 bases, in that order; junction bases with no gene match: 4. For the CDR3, the DNA is TGTGCCAGCTCGCAGGGGGGCACTGAAGCTTTCTTT. Translated: CASSQGGTEAFF. The full variable domain, rest sourced from reference TRBV28 and TRBJ1-1, is DVKVTQSSRYLVKRTGEKVFLECVQDMDHENMFWYRQDPGLGLRLIYFSYDVKMKEKGDIPEGYSVSREKKERFSLILESASTNQTSMYLCASSQGGTEAFFGQGTRLTVV.

V and J are TRBV7-9 and TRBJ1-5; TRBD1 is a possible D gene (5 bases). This CDR3 spans 16 amino acids. V lost 3 bases and J 2 bases, leaving 14 bases between the germline ends. The germline V gene encodes CDR1 SEHNR and CDR2 FQNEAQ (reference sequence). The DNA for the CDR3 is TGTGCCAGCAGCTTCTGGGTGCCCAGGGGCAATCAGCCCCAGCATTTT. Encoded protein: CASSFWVPRGNQPQHF.

The chain joins TRBV6-2 or TRBV6-3 to TRBJ1-1; 9 bases line up with TRBD1. V shed 5 bases, J shed 4 bases, and the junction held 8 bases outside the gene matches. Germline loops: CDR1 MNHEY, CDR2 SVGEGT. The CDR3 has 15 residues. CDR3 DNA sequence: TGTGCCAGCAGTCGGGACAGGGTGGGTCCCACTGAAGCTTTCTTT. It codes for CASSRDRVGPTEAFF.

The chain carries TRBV6-5 and TRBJ1-1, with D uncertain. Germline values: CDR1 MNHEY, CDR2 SVGAGI. V lost 0 bases to trimming and J lost 1 base, with 12 bases between them. The length of the CDR3 is 16 residues. The CDR3 nucleotides read TGTGCCAGCAGTTACTCGCTGGTAGAATCGAACACTGAAGCTTTCTTT. This gives the protein CASSYSLVESNTEAFF.

The V and J genes are TRBV30 and TRBJ2-2, with 8 bases matching TRBD2. Germline CDR1 reads GTSNPN; CDR2 reads SVGIG (reference sequence). Unmatched junction bases numbered 7, after V lost 4 bases and J lost 6 bases. The CDR3 extends over 14 amino acids. Here the CDR3 DNA reads TGTGCCTGGATAGGTCGAGCGGGAGCCGGGGAGCTGTTTTTT. Translation gives CAWIGRAGAGELFF.

The chain links TRBV5-4 to TRBJ2-7; possibly TRBD2 for D (6 bases). The CDR3 loop spans 15 amino acids. CDR1 is SGHNT, CDR2 YYREEE, per germline (reference sequence). Between the trimmed V and J ends, which lost 5 bases and 2 bases, there was a span of 17 bases. Here the CDR3 reads CASRERGTGPYEQYV. As DNA, the CDR3 is TGTGCCAGCAGGGAGCGCGGGACTGGACCCTACGAGCAGTACGTC.

The chain couples TRBV28 to TRBJ1-5; D is perhaps TRBD1 (6 bases). Germline V gene sequence: CDR1 MDHEN, CDR2 SYDVKM. V was clipped by 4 bases and J by 0 bases, with 16 bases between them. This CDR3 has 17 amino acids. CDR3 protein: CASSYDRTSHSNQPQHF. In DNA, the CDR3 is TGTGCCAGCAGTTACGACAGGACATCCCATAGCAATCAGCCCCAGCATTTT.

The chain carries TRBV10-3 and TRBJ2-7, with TRBD2 as a possible D gene (6 bases). Between the trimmed V and J ends, which lost 3 bases and 6 bases, there was a span of 15 bases. Germline V gene lookup returns CDR1 ENHRY and CDR2 SYGVKD. The CDR3 sequence is 14 residues long. This CDR3 reads CAISDSGLRSEQYF. CDR3 nucleotides: TGTGCCATCAGTGATTCCGGACTACGGTCCGAGCAGTACTTC.

The V gene is TRBV30, the J gene TRBJ2-1; TRBD1 agrees at 7 bases. Germline V gene data show CDR1 as GTSNPN and CDR2 as SVGIG (reference sequence). The CDR3 runs 15 residues. Losses at the gene ends were 4 bases for V and 6 bases for J; bases not matched to a gene: 12. CDR3 loop: CAWIRGRLRGNEQFF. The CDR3 nucleotides are TGTGCCTGGATAAGGGGGCGACTCAGGGGCAATGAGCAGTTCTTC.

The chain is built from TRBV28 and TRBJ1-1; possibly TRBD1 for D (5 bases). The CDR3 is 13 amino acids. Germline lookup yields CDR1 MDHEN and CDR2 SYDVKM. Trimming took 8 bases from V and 3 from J, leaving 13 bases between them. DNA of the CDR3: TGTGCCAGCCTCGGGACTTCGGACACTGAAGCTTTCTTT. It encodes CASLGTSDTEAFF.

V is TRBV12-3 or TRBV12-4 and J is TRBJ1-2; TRBD1 matches at 10 bases. The trim removed 9 bases at V and 7 bases at J, leaving 8 bases unmatched. The CDR3 totals 13 residues. CDR3 region: CASTGQGLVGYTF. The CDR3 nucleotides are TGTGCCAGTACGGGACAGGGGTTGGTTGGCTACACCTTC.

This chain links TRBV29-1 with TRBJ2-1; TRBD1 matches 8 bases. V trimming: 7 bases; J trimming: 4 bases; junction bases outside the gene matches: 9. This CDR3 is 14 amino acids long. Germline V CDR1 and CDR2: SQVTM, ANQGSEA. The CDR3 loop is CSGGGTGPYNEQFF. In DNA, the CDR3 is TGCAGCGGCGGCGGGACAGGTCCATACAATGAGCAGTTCTTC.

V is TRBV7-2 and J is TRBJ1-2; the D gene is possibly TRBD1 (6 bases). Trimming took 5 bases from V and 4 from J, leaving 14 bases between them. The CDR3 length is 14 residues. Germline V gene lookup returns CDR1 SGHTA and CDR2 FQGNSA. CDR3: CASSLDGGPYGYTF. The CDR3 bases are TGTGCCAGCAGCCTAGACGGGGGGCCCTATGGCTACACCTTC.

This sequence joins TRBV7-6 and TRBJ2-1; 7 positions agree with TRBD1. The V segment lost 7 bases and the J segment 10 bases; nucleotides outside the gene matches: 16. CDR3 length: 15 amino acids. The germline CDR1 and CDR2 sequences are SGHVS and FNYEAQ. The CDR3 is CASTQNEQQGYEQFF. The CDR3 region has the DNA TGTGCCAGCACCCAAAACGAACAACAGGGGTACGAGCAGTTCTTC. The variable domain in full, with the rest retrieved from reference TRBV7-6 and TRBJ2-1, is GAGVSQSPRYKVTKRGQDVALRCDPISGHVSLYWYRQALGQGPEFLTYFNYEAQQDKSGLPNDRFSAERPEGSISTLTIQRTEQRDSAMYRCASTQNEQQGYEQFFGPGTRLTVL.

The chain carries TRBV9 and TRBJ2-5; the match to TRBD2 covers 7 bases. CDR3 length: 17 amino acids. The germline V gene has CDR1 SGDLS and CDR2 YYNGEE. V gave up 0 bases and J gave up 5 bases; unmatched junction bases: 13. Written as DNA, the CDR3 is TGTGCCAGCAGCGTAGGGGCGGGAGATTCTTTTTTCGAGACCCAGTACTTC. Its protein is CASSVGAGDSFFETQYF. Variable domain in full (rest from reference TRBV9 and TRBJ2-5): DSGVTQTPKHLITATGQRVTLRCSPRSGDLSVYWYQQSLDQGLQFLIQYYNGEERAKGNILERFSAQQFPDLHSELNLSSLELGDSALYFCASSVGAGDSFFETQYFGPGTRLLVL.

J is TRBJ1-5 and V is TRBV7-9; TRBD1 matches 9 bases. Germline V gene data show CDR1 as SEHNR and CDR2 as FQNEAQ (reference sequence). This CDR3 has 15 residues. J gave up 2 bases and V 3 bases, and 2 bases lay outside the gene matches. The CDR3 nucleotides are TGTGCCAGCAGCTTTGGGGACAGGGGCAATCAGCCCCAGCATTTT. Translated, it gives CASSFGDRGNQPQHF.

The CDR3 loop is CASSIGTTGLYTEAFF. In nucleotides, the CDR3 is TGTGCCAGTAGTATCGGGACAACAGGGCTGTACACTGAAGCTTTCTTT. This chain joins TRBV19 and TRBJ1-1; possibly TRBD1 for D (6 bases). Trimming shortened V by 3 bases and J by 3 bases, and 17 bases separated the two germline ends. The CDR3 contains 16 residues. Germline-derived CDR1 and CDR2 are LNHDA and SQIVND (reference sequence).

This chain joins TRBV7-9 and TRBJ1-2; 9 bases are shared with TRBD1. Losses at the gene ends were 5 bases for V and 3 bases for J; bases not matched to a gene: 4. The CDR3 runs 14 residues. Germline-derived CDR1 and CDR2 are SEHNR and FQNEAQ (reference sequence). The CDR3 spells CASSRTGDHYGYTF. The CDR3 DNA reads TGTGCCAGCAGCAGGACAGGGGATCACTATGGCTACACCTTC.

The chain combines TRBV19 with TRBJ1-5; 10 nucleotides agree with TRBD1. The trim removed 7 bases at V and 4 bases at J, leaving 1 base unmatched. The CDR3 has 13 residues. Germline-derived CDR1 and CDR2 are LNHDA and SQIVND (reference sequence). The CDR3 sequence: CASTGQGNQPQHF. The CDR3, as DNA: TGTGCCAGTACGGGACAGGGGAATCAGCCCCAGCATTTT.

The chain combines TRBV15 with TRBJ2-1, with 11 bases fitting TRBD2. The CDR3 loop spans 15 amino acids. CDR1 is LNHNV and CDR2 is YYDKDF in the germline V gene (reference sequence). Unmatched junction bases numbered 9, after V lost 7 bases and J lost 7 bases. The CDR3 is CATNPTSGSGNEQFF. DNA of the CDR3: TGTGCCACCAATCCCACTAGCGGGAGCGGGAATGAGCAGTTCTTC.

Only a few counts were recorded for this clone. The chain couples TRBV24-1 to TRBJ2-1; D may be TRBD2 (5 bases). Germline CDR1 and CDR2: KGHDR and SFDVKD. This CDR3 region has 14 residues. V was trimmed by 3 bases and J by 10 bases, leaving 15 bases between them. CDR3 coding DNA: TGTGCCACCAGTGATCCCGGACTGGTTAGGGAGCAGTTCTTC. Translation: CATSDPGLVREQFF.

The chain is built from TRBV27 and TRBJ1-6; 8 bases match TRBD1. Germline CDR1 reads MNHEY; CDR2 reads SMNVEV (reference sequence). The V gene end was trimmed by 6 bases and the J gene end by 9 bases; junction bases not matched to a gene: 10. This CDR3 is built from 15 residues. As DNA, the CDR3 is TGTGCCAGCAGCCCCGGCGGACAGGGTAGTTCACCCCTCCACTTT. Translation: CASSPGGQGSSPLHF.

This sequence joins TRBV29-1 and TRBJ1-2; tentative D call: TRBD1 (6 bases). CDR1 is SQVTM and CDR2 is ANQGSEA in the germline V gene. This CDR3 spans 15 amino acids. The V end lost 1 base, the J end lost 3 bases, and 15 bases lay between the germline ends. CDR3 bases: TGCAGCGTTGAAGTTGCGGTCAGGGGAGACTATGGCTACACCTTC. It encodes CSVEVAVRGDYGYTF.

The DNA for the CDR3 is TGTGCCAGCAGCCAAGATGATCCAGCGGGGGCCTACAATGAGCAGTTCTTC. It translates to CASSQDDPAGAYNEQFF. The chain recombines TRBV3-1 (or the pseudogene TRBV3-2) with TRBJ2-1, with 8 bases lining up with TRBD2. From germline, CDR1 is LGHDT and CDR2 YNNKEL (reference sequence). This CDR3 spans 17 amino acids. After removal of 0 bases from V and 2 bases from J, the junction contained 6 bases not matched to a gene.

The count of this clone is one. The J gene is TRBJ1-5, the V gene TRBV19; 9 bases line up with TRBD1. This CDR3 has 15 residues. Unmatched junction bases numbered 5, after V lost 2 bases and J lost 6 bases. Germline-derived CDR1 and CDR2 are LNHDA and SQIVND (reference sequence). CDR3 nucleotide sequence: TGTGCCAGTAGTATAAGACAGGGGGAGAGTCAGCCCCAGCATTTT. This sequence encodes CASSIRQGESQPQHF.